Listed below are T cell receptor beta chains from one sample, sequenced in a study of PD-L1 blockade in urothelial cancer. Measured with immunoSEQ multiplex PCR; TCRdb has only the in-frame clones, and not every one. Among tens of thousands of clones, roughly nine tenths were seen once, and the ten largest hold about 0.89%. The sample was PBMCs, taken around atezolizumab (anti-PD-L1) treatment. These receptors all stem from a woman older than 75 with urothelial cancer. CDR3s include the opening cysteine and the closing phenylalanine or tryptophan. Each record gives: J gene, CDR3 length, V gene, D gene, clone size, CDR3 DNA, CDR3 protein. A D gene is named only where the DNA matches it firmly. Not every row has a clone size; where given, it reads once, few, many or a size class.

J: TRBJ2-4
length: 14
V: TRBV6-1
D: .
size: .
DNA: TGTGCCAGCAGTGAAGGCGGAGGGACTAACATTCAGTACTTC
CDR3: CASSEGGGTNIQYF

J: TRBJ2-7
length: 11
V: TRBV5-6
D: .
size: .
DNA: TGTGCCAGCAGCTTGGGTCGCGAGCAGTACTTC
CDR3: CASSLGREQYF

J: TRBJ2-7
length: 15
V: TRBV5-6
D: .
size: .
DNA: TGTGCCAGCAGCTCCCCGGGTCCCCGGCTTTCCGAGCAGTACTTC
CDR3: CASSSPGPRLSEQYF

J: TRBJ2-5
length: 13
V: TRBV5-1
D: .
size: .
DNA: TGCGCCAGCAGCTTGGTAGTTGAAGAGACCCAGTACTTC
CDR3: CASSLVVEETQYF

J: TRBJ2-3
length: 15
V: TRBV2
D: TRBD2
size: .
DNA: TGTGCCAGCAGTGAACTAGCGGGAGGGCGGGATACGCAGTATTTT
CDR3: CASSELAGGRDTQYF

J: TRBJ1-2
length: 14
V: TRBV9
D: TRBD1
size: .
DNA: TGTGCCAGCAGCGTAGGCCAGGGGGTAGGTGGCTACACCTTC
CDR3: CASSVGQGVGGYTF

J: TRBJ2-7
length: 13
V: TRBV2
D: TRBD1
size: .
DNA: TGTGCCAGCAGCCTCTTACAGGGGATCGAGCAGTACTTC
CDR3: CASSLLQGIEQYF

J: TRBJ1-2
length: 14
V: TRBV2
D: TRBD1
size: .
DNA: TGTGCCAGCAGACCCGACAGGGGGCGTAATGGCTACACCTTC
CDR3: CASRPDRGRNGYTF

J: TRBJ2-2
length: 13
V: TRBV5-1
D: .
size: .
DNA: TGCGCCAGCAGCTTCAGGGACACCGGGGAGCTGTTTTTT
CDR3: CASSFRDTGELFF

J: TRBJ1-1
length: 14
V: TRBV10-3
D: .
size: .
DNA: TGTGCCATCAGTGCCTCCAGGGAAGGCACTGAAGCTTTCTTT
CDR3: CAISASREGTEAFF

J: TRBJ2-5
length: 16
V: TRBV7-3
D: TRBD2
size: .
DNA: TGTGCCAGCAGCTTCGGGACTAGAAGTGGGCAAGAGACCCAGTACTTC
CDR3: CASSFGTRSGQETQYF

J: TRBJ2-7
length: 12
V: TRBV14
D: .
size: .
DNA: TGTGCCAGCAGCCGCCAGGGCTACGAGCAGTACTTC
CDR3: CASSRQGYEQYF

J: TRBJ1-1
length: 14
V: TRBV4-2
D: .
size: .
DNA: TGTGCCAGCAGCCAAGACAGGGTAGGAACTGAAGCTTTCTTT
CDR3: CASSQDRVGTEAFF

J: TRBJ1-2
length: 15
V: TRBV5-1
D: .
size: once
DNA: TGCGCCAGCAGCTTGATGGGGGGGCCGAACTATGGCTACACCTTC
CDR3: CASSLMGGPNYGYTF

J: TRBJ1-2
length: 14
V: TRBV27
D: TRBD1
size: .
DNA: TGTGCCAGCAGTTTAGGGGACAGTTCCTATGGCTACACCTTC
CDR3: CASSLGDSSYGYTF

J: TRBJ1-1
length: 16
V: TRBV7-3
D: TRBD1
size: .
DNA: TGTGCCAGCAGCCCTCAACATTTCGCAGGGGGCACTGAAGCTTTCTTT
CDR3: CASSPQHFAGGTEAFF

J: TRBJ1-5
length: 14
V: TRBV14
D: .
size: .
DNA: TGTGCCAGCAGCGTATCGGCGGCCCGCGGGCCCCAGCATTTT
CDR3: CASSVSAARGPQHF

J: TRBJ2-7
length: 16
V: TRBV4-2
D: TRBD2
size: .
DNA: TGTGCCAGCAGCCAAGGCGGGAGGAGCAGGCTGACGGAGCAGTACTTC
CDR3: CASSQGGRSRLTEQYF

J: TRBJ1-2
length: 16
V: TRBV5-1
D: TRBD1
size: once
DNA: TGCGCCAGCAGCTTGGTCTCCGGACAGGGGGCGAGGGGCTACACCTTC
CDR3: CASSLVSGQGARGYTF

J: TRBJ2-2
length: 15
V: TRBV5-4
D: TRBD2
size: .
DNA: TGTGCCAGCGGACTAGCGGGGGGGAACACCGGGGAGCTGTTTTTT
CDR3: CASGLAGGNTGELFF

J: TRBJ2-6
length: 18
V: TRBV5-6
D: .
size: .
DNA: TGTGCCAGCAGCTTCAGGGGCGCACTCTACTCTGGGGCCAACGTCCTGACTTTC
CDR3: CASSFRGALYSGANVLTF

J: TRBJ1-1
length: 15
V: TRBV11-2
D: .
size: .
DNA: TGTGCCAGCAGCTTAGTAAGAGCTGTGAACACTGAAGCTTTCTTT
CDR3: CASSLVRAVNTEAFF

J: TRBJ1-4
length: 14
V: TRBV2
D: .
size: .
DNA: TGTGCCAGCGGCCGGGACGGGGGGAGAGAAAAACTGTTTTTT
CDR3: CASGRDGGREKLFF

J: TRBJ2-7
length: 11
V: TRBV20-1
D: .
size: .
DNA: TGCAGTGCTGGTGGGAGCTACGAGCAGTACTTC
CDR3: CSAGGSYEQYF

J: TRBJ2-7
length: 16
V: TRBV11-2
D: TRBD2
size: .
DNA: TGTGCCAGCAGCCGCCGGACTAGCGGGAGAGATTACGAGCAGTACTTC
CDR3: CASSRRTSGRDYEQYF

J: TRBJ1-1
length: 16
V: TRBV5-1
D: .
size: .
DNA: TGCGCCAGCAGCTTTAACGGAGACAGCCTGAACACTGAAGCTTTCTTT
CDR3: CASSFNGDSLNTEAFF

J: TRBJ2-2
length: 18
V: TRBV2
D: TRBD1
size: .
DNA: TGTGCCAGCAGTAAGGTCCAGGGGGCCCCTTCTAACACCGGGGAGCTGTTTTTT
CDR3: CASSKVQGAPSNTGELFF

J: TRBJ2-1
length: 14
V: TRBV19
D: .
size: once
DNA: TGTGCCAGTAGTATGGGCCTAGCGAGCAATGAGCAGTTCTTC
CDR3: CASSMGLASNEQFF

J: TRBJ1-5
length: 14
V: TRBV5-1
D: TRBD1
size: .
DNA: TGCGCCAGCAGCACACAGGGGGGGAATCAGCCCCAGCATTTT
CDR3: CASSTQGGNQPQHF

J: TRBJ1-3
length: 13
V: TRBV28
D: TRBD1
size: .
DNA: TGTGCCAGCGGACAGGGGGCTGGAAACACCATATATTTT
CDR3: CASGQGAGNTIYF

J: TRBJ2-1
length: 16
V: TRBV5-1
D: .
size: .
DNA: TGCGCCAGCAGCTTGGAGGTCGGGAGCTCCTACAATGAGCAGTTCTTC
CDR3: CASSLEVGSSYNEQFF

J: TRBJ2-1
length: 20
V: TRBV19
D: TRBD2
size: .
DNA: TGTGCCAGTCTTGGGGGACCCGGGACTAGCGGGAGACCGGATAGCAATGAGCAGTTCTTC
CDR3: CASLGGPGTSGRPDSNEQFF

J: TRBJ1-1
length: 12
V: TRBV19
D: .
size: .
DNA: TGTGCCAGCGGCGCGGGGAACACTGAAGCTTTCTTT
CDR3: CASGAGNTEAFF

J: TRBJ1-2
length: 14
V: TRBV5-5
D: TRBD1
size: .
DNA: TGTGCCAGCAGCCGCCAACAGGGGAACTATGGCTACACCTTC
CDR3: CASSRQQGNYGYTF

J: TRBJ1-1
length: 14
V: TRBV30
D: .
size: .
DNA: TGTGCCTGGAAACGACAGACCATGAACACTGAAGCTTTCTTT
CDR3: CAWKRQTMNTEAFF

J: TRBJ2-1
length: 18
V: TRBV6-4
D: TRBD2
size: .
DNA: TGTGCCAGCAGTGTTAGGACTAGCGGATTTAGCTCCTACAATGAGCAGTTCTTC
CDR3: CASSVRTSGFSSYNEQFF

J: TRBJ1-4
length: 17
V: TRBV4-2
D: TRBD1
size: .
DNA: TGTGCCAGCAGCCAAGTAAAGGCGACAGGGGTTTTTGAAAAACTGTTTTTT
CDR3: CASSQVKATGVFEKLFF

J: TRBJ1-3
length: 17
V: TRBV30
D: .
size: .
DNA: TGTGCCTGGAGCACCTTCGGGAGCCCGAACTCTGGAAACACCATATATTTT
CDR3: CAWSTFGSPNSGNTIYF

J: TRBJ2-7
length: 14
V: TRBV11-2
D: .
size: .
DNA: TGTGCCAGCCTGGACAGTCGGGCGTCCTACGAGCAGTACTTC
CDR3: CASLDSRASYEQYF

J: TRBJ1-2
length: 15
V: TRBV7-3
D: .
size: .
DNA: TGTGCCAGCAGCCAAACGGGTGGGGGGGGAGGAGGCTACACCTTC
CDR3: CASSQTGGGGGGYTF

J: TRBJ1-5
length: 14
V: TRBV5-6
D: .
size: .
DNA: TGTGCCAGCAGCCATGGGGGCCTTTATCAGCCCCAGCATTTT
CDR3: CASSHGGLYQPQHF

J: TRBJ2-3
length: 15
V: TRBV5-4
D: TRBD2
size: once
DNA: TGTGCCAGCAGCCCTAGCGGGGGCGGTTTGGATACGCAGTATTTT
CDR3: CASSPSGGGLDTQYF

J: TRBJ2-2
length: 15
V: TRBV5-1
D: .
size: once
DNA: TGCGCCAGCAGCCCGCGGGATTCGGGTGTTGGGGAGCTGTTTTTT
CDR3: CASSPRDSGVGELFF

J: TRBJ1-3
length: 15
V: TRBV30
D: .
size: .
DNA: TGTGCCTGGAGTGAACAGGTTTTCGCTGGAAACACCATATATTTT
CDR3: CAWSEQVFAGNTIYF

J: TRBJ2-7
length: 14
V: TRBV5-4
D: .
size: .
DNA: TGTGCCAGCCGGACGGGAGAGGCATCCTACGAGCAGTACTTC
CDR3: CASRTGEASYEQYF

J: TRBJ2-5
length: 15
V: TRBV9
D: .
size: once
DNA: TGTGCCAGCAGCCCCCTGGGAGGAGCGCAAGAGACCCAGTACTTC
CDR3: CASSPLGGAQETQYF

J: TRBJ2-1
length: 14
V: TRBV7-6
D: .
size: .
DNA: TGTGCCAGCAGCTCCCCCGGGAAAACCAATGAGCAGTTCTTC
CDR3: CASSSPGKTNEQFF

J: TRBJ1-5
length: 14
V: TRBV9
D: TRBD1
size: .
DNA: TGTGCCAGCAGCGGACAGGGGCGTTATCAGCCCCAGCATTTT
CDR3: CASSGQGRYQPQHF

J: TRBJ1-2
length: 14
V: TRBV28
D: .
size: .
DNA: TGTGCCAGCAGTTCCGGGACAATATTAAGGGGCTACACCTTC
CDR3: CASSSGTILRGYTF

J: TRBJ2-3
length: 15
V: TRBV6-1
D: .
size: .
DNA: TGTGCCAGCAGTGAACGACGGGTTGGCACAGATACGCAGTATTTT
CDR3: CASSERRVGTDTQYF

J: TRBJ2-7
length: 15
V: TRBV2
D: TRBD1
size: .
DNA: TGTGCCAGCAGTGCCGACCCGGGACAGGGGGGGGAGCAGTACTTC
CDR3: CASSADPGQGGEQYF

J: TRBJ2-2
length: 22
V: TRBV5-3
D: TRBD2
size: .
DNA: TGTGCCAGAAGCTTTCGTGCTAGGACTGGGGCTCGGCGGGAGGCCGACACCGGGGAGCTGTTTTTT
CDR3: CARSFRARTGARREADTGELFF

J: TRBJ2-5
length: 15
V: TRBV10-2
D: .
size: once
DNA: TGCGCCACCACAAGCCCGGCGGTACTACAAGAGACCCAGTACTTC
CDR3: CATTSPAVLQETQYF

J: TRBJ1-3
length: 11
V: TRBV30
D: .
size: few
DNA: TGTGCCTGGAACACTGGAAACACCATATATTTT
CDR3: CAWNTGNTIYF